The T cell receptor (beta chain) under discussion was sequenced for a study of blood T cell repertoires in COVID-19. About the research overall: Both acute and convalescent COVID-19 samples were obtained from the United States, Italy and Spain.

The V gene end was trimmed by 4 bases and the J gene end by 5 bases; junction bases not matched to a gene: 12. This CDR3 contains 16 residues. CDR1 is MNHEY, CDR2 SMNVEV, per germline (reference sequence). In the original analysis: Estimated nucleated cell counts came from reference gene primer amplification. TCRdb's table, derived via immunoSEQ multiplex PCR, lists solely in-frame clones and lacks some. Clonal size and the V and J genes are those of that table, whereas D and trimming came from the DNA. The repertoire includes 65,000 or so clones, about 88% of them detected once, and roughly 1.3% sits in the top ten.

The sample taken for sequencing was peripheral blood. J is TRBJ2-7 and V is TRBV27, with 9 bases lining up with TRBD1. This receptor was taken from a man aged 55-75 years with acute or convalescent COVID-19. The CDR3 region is CASSSVPWTGVNEQYF. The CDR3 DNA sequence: TGTGCCAGCAGTTCAGTCCCCTGGACAGGGGTGAACGAGCAGTACTTC.